This T cell receptor (beta chain) was obtained from a study of memory CD4+ T cells and cytomegalovirus serostatus. The wider study: Donors were healthy Belgian adults, several CMV seropositive and fewer than 30 seronegative. Study results and caveats: Each of 60 to 80 CMV-associated TCRbeta sequences occurred in one to five individuals. Repertoires predicted CMV serostatus with median bootstrapped AUC of roughly 0.95.

Comment on this clone: Its specificity is unknown.

Single viable CD3+CD4+CD8-CD45RO+ cells were sorted as the memory CD4+ T cells. After thawing, CD4+ T cells were positively selected. Data came from immunoSEQ multiplex PCR; TCRdb stores just in-frame clones and leaves some out. The data contain just under 95,000 clones, approximately 80% of them singletons. V was pared by 1 base and J by 4 bases, with 8 bases of the junction left unmatched. This CDR3 region has 16 residues. Germline assignment: CDR1 SGHTA and CDR2 FQGNSA. The chain recombines TRBV7-2 with TRBJ1-2, with TRBD1 matching 8 bases. The receptor's source is an adult in good health and CMV-seropositive. Sequenced material: memory CD4+ T cells from blood. The CDR3 sequence is CASSLVQGAVLYGYTF. CDR3 nucleotides: TGTGCCAGCAGCTTAGTTCAGGGGGCAGTCCTCTATGGCTACACCTTC.